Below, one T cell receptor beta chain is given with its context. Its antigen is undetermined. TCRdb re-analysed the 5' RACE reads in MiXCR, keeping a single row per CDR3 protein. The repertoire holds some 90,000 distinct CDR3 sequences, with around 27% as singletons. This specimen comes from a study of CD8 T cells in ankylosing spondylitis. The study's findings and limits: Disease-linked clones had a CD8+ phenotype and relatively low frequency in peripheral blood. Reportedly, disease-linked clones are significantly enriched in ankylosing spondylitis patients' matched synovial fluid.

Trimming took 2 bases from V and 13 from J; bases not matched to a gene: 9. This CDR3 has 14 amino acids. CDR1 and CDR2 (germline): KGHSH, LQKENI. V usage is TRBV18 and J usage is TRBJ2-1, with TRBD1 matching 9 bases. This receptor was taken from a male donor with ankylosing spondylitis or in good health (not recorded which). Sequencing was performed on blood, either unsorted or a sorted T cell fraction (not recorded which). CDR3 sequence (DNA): TGTGCCAGCTCACCAGGGACAGGGTATGGGGGCCAGTTCTTC. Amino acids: CASSPGTGYGGQFF.